These 18 T cell receptor beta chains were all obtained from the same sample, sequenced in a study of early stage breast cancer tumors. Sequencing used immunoSEQ multiplex PCR; TCRdb keeps in-frame clones, though not all of them. The sample records tens of thousands of clones, around three quarters being singletons. Sequences were obtained from blood. Source of these receptors: a person aged 25 to 45 with breast cancer.

This clone has just a few counts. V gene TRBV4-2 combines with J gene TRBJ1-6; TRBD1 matches 7 bases. The CDR3 extends over 21 amino acids. V dropped 2 bases and J dropped 2; count of bases not matched to a gene: 18. The germline CDR1 and CDR2 sequences are LGHNA and YNFKEQ. CDR3 sequence: CASSQSSGRRGPEAYNSPLHF. CDR3 coding DNA: TGTGCCAGCAGCCAAAGTTCGGGCAGGAGGGGGCCTGAGGCCTATAATTCACCCCTCCACTTT.

The chain uses TRBV30 and TRBJ1-1; TRBD1 is a possible D gene (5 bases). The CDR3 is made up of 12 amino acids. The germline V and J ends were trimmed by 8 bases and 0 bases, with 10 bases remaining between them. Germline values: CDR1 GTSNPN, CDR2 SVGIG (reference sequence). CDR3 residues: CANRPLNTEAFF. CDR3 sequence (DNA): TGTGCCAACAGGCCCTTGAACACTGAAGCTTTCTTT. Complete variable domain (other parts from reference TRBV30 and TRBJ1-1): SQTIHQWPATLVQPVGSPLSLECTVEGTSNPNLYWYRQAAGRGLQLLFYSVGIGQISSEVPQNLSASRPQDRQFILSSKKLLLSDSGFYLCANRPLNTEAFFGQGTRLTVV.

The V and J genes are TRBV18 and TRBJ1-2, with D uncertain. This CDR3 comprises 14 residues. Trimming removed 0 bases at V and 5 bases at J, with 10 bases between. CDR1 is KGHSH, CDR2 LQKENI, per germline. The CDR3, as DNA: TGTGCCAGCTCACCACCGGTCCAGCGTTATGGCTACACCTTC. Translating gives CASSPPVQRYGYTF.

As regards this clone: Other DNA sequences in this specimen translate into the identical CDR3. The CDR3 reads CSVEKQLNTGELFF. The CDR3 DNA follows: TGCAGCGTTGAGAAGCAACTGAACACCGGGGAGCTGTTTTTT. The gene calls are TRBV29-1 and TRBJ2-2; D gene ambiguous. Trimming removed 3 bases at V and 1 base at J, with 9 bases between. The germline V gene has CDR1 SQVTM and CDR2 ANQGSEA. The CDR3 totals 14 residues.

CDR3 sequence reads: CASSTTGQGYEKLFF. The CDR3 bases are TGTGCCAGCAGTACCACGGGACAGGGATATGAAAAACTGTTTTTT. V gene TRBV6-5 combines with J gene TRBJ1-4; 9 bases map to TRBD1. J lost 6 bases, V lost 5 bases, and 7 bases had no gene match. The germline V gene has CDR1 MNHEY and CDR2 SVGAGI. CDR3 length: 15 amino acids.

The V gene is TRBV6-5, the J gene TRBJ2-3; D gene uncertain. The CDR3 contains 15 residues. CDR1 and CDR2 from the germline V gene are MNHEY and SVGAGI. Between the trimmed V and J ends, which lost 2 bases and 5 bases, there was a span of 14 bases. DNA for the CDR3: TGTGCCAGCAGTTACAGTGGGCCCCGAGAAGATACGCAGTATTTT. It yields the protein CASSYSGPREDTQYF.

A word on this clone: A read error may produce the germline difference seen at one junction end. The V gene is TRBV6-5, the J gene TRBJ1-2, with D possibly being TRBD1 (6 bases). Germline assignment: CDR1 MNHEY and CDR2 SVGAGI. The CDR3 totals 13 residues. CDR3 loop: CASSGPGHVNPLF. The CDR3 DNA sequence: TGTGCCAGCAGTGGTCCGGGACACGTGAACCCTTTATTC.

The chain is built from TRBV7-2 and TRBJ2-1, with a tentative D call TRBD2 (5 bases). Germline lookup yields CDR1 SGHTA and CDR2 FQGNSA. CDR3 size: 14 residues. V was shortened by 5 bases and J by 8 bases, with 16 bases between the two germline ends. The CDR3 sequence is CASSPIWRADEQFF. DNA of the CDR3: TGTGCCAGCAGCCCCATCTGGCGGGCGGATGAGCAGTTCTTC.

CDR3 nucleotide sequence: TGTGCCATCAGTGAGCCGGGACTCGGTAGCGGGGAGCTGTTTTTT. It encodes CAISEPGLGSGELFF. The chain is built from TRBV10-3 and TRBJ2-2; a possible D gene is TRBD2 (6 bases). Germline V gene data show CDR1 as ENHRY and CDR2 as SYGVKD. This CDR3 has 15 amino acids. The germline V and J ends were trimmed by 2 bases and 7 bases, with 14 bases remaining between them.

This clone was seen only once. The identical CDR3 is also encoded by other nucleotide sequences in the sample. CDR3 nucleotide sequence: TGTGCCAGCAGCTTAGTTCACGAGCAGTACTTC. Translated: CASSLVHEQYF. The rearrangement links TRBV7-2 to TRBJ2-7; unclear D gene. Trimming pared 1 base from V and 5 bases from J, leaving 3 bases between. The CDR3 has 11 amino acids. Germline CDR1 reads SGHTA; CDR2 reads FQGNSA.

The V gene is TRBV9, the J gene TRBJ2-5; TRBD2 agrees at 8 bases. This CDR3 has 14 residues. Germline V gene lookup returns CDR1 SGDLS and CDR2 YYNGEE. V lost 3 bases, J lost 4 bases, and 5 bases stayed unmatched. The DNA of the CDR3 is TGTGCCAGCAGCGGCGGAGGACTAGCAGAGACCCAGTACTTC. This translates into CASSGGGLAETQYF.

This chain joins TRBV10-3 and TRBJ2-7; 13 bases map to TRBD2. The CDR3 covers 14 residues. V was clipped by 6 bases and J by 3 bases; unmatched bases: 2. Germline V gene sequence: CDR1 ENHRY, CDR2 SYGVKD. The CDR3: CAISGTSGIYEQYF. Here the CDR3 DNA reads TGTGCCATCAGCGGGACTAGCGGGATCTACGAGCAGTACTTC.

This chain joins TRBV19 and TRBJ1-2; 9 bases fit TRBD1. The germline CDR1 and CDR2 sequences are LNHDA and SQIVND (reference sequence). With V trimmed by 3 bases and J by 2 bases, 7 bases remained unmatched. CDR3 length: 16 residues. Here the CDR3 reads CASSIRDRVTNYGYTF. CDR3 sequence (DNA): TGTGCCAGTAGTATCCGGGACAGGGTGACCAACTATGGCTACACCTTC.

The rearrangement uses TRBV7-2 and TRBJ2-7; TRBD2 matches at 8 bases. Germline V lookup: CDR1 SGHTA, CDR2 FQGNSA. The CDR3 has 15 amino acids. The V segment lost 4 bases and the J segment 2 bases; nucleotides outside the gene matches: 7. This CDR3 is CASSWGFSGTYEQYF. CDR3 nucleotide sequence: TGTGCCAGCAGCTGGGGCTTTAGCGGGACCTACGAGCAGTACTTC.

V and J are TRBV30 and TRBJ1-1; no firm D call. V gave up 2 bases and J gave up 0 bases, with 13 bases separating them. The CDR3 extends over 15 amino acids. The germline CDR1 and CDR2 sequences are GTSNPN and SVGIG (reference sequence). The CDR3 sequence: CAWSPRIILNTEAFF. As DNA, the CDR3 is TGTGCCTGGAGTCCTAGGATAATTTTGAACACTGAAGCTTTCTTT.

The chain is built from TRBV6-6 and TRBJ2-1; either TRBD1 or TRBD2 may fit D (6 bases each). The CDR3 runs to 13 residues. Trimming stripped 10 bases from V and 7 bases from J, with 17 bases between. Germline values: CDR1 MNHNY, CDR2 SVGAGI (reference sequence). The CDR3 reads CATKGDAGNEQFF. The CDR3, as DNA: TGTGCCACCAAGGGGGACGCGGGGAATGAGCAGTTCTTC.

CDR3 sequence (DNA): TGTGCCAGCAGCCAGCTAGCGGGAGGACCCGAGTACTTC. Translation: CASSQLAGGPEYF. The chain combines TRBV7-9 with TRBJ2-7; the match to TRBD2 covers 11 bases. Germline CDR1 reads SEHNR; CDR2 reads FQNEAQ (reference sequence). With V trimmed by 5 bases and J by 11 bases, 8 bases remained unmatched. The CDR3 has 13 amino acids.

This clone was observed a single time. V and J are TRBV7-3 and TRBJ1-2; TRBD1 matches 8 bases. V shed 3 bases and J 7 bases; nucleotides not matched to a gene: 4. The V gene's germline CDR1 is SGHTA and CDR2 FQGTGA. CDR3 length equals 13 residues. In nucleotides, the CDR3 is TGTGCCAGCAGCTTGCCAGGGGGCCGTGGCTACACCTTC. The encoded protein is CASSLPGGRGYTF. Full variable domain (remainder filled in from reference TRBV7-3 and TRBJ1-2): GAGVSQTPSNKVTEKGKYVELRCDPISGHTALYWYRQSLGQGPEFLIYFQGTGAADDSGLPNDRFFAVRPEGSVSTLKIQRTERGDSAVYLCASSLPGGRGYTFGSGTRLTVV.